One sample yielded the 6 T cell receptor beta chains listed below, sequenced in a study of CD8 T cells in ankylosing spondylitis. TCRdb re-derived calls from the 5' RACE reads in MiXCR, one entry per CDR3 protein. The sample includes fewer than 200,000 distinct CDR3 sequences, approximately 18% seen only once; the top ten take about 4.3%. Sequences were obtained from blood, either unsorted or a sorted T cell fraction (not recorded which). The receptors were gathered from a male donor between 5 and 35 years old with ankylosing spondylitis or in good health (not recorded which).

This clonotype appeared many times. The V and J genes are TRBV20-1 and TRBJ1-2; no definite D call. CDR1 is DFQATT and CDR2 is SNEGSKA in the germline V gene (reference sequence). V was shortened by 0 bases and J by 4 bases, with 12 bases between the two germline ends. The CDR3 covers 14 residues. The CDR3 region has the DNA TGCAGTGCTAGAGATCCGAGGGCTGCCTATGGCTACACCTTC. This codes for CSARDPRAAYGYTF.

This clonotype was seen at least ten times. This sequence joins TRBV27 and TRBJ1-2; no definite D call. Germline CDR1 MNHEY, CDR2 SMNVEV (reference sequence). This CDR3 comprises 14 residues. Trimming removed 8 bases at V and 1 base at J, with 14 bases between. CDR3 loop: CASRTSGSNYGYTF. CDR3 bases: TGTGCCAGCCGTACGTCGGGGAGTAACTATGGCTACACCTTC.

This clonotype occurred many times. In DNA form, the CDR3 reads TGCGCCAGCAGCCACGACAGGGGTGCGCAGTATTTT. This codes for CASSHDRGAQYF. This chain connects TRBV4-1 to TRBJ2-3, with 8 bases lining up with TRBD1. Germline trimming cut 3 bases from V and 10 bases from J; bases unmatched to any gene: 3. This CDR3 has 12 residues. Germline loops: CDR1 MGHRA, CDR2 YSYEKL.

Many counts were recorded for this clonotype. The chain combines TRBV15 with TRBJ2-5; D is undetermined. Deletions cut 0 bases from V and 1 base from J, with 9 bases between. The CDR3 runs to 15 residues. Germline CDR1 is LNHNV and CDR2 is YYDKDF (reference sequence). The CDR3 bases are TGTGCCACCAGCAGAGATCCGGGCACCCAAGAGACCCAGTACTTC. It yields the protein CATSRDPGTQETQYF.

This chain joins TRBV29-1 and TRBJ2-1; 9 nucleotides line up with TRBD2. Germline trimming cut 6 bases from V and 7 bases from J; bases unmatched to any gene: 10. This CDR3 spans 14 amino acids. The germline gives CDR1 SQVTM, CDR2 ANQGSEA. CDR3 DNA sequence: TGCAGCGTGGATACCGGGACTAGCACTAATGAGCAGTTCTTC. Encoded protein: CSVDTGTSTNEQFF.

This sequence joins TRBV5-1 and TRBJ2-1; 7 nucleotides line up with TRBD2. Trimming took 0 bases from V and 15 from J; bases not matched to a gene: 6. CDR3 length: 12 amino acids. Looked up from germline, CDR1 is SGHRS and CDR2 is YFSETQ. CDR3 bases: TGCGCCAGCAGCTTGGAAGGACTAGATGCGTTCTTC. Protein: CASSLEGLDAFF.